Each of the 32 T cell receptor beta chains below was sequenced from the same sample in a study of human T cells and chemical hapten exposure. TCRdb recomputed calls from the RACE reads with MiXCR, one row per CDR3 protein. The data show under 130,000 distinct CDR3 sequences, with less than 40% seen just once and roughly 2.6% held by the top ten. The sample's time point: patch test 3, about 24 weeks after DPC sensitization. Treatment of the sample: therapeutic diphenylcyclopropenone sensitization with weekly scalp DPC. This specimen was whole blood, taken in connection with sensitization to the hapten diphenylcyclopropenone (DPC). These receptors were collected from a man in his forties or fifties with alopecia areata. Some clones in this sample may be carry-over from other donors' samples.

The rearrangement joins TRBV7-6 to TRBJ2-5; D call uncertain. This CDR3 region has 14 residues. Trimming removed 5 bases at V and 2 bases at J, with 12 bases between. CDR1 and CDR2 (germline): SGHVS, FNYEAQ. The CDR3 DNA follows: TGTGCCAGCAGCGCAAACAGCGTACAAGAGACCCAGTACTTC. Its translation: CASSANSVQETQYF.

This chain's CDR3 is CASSLVAGVSEQYV. For the CDR3, the DNA is TGTGCCAGCAGCTTAGTTGCGGGAGTAAGCGAGCAGTACGTC. This chain uses TRBV11-2 with TRBJ2-7, with 7 bases fitting TRBD2. Germline V CDR1 and CDR2: SGHAT, FQNNGV. V gave up 1 base and J gave up 6 bases; unmatched junction bases: 6. The CDR3 contains 14 residues.

This clonotype appeared once. The rearrangement joins TRBV7-9 to TRBJ2-2; no definite D call. This CDR3 has 13 residues. Germline assignment: CDR1 SEHNR and CDR2 FQNEAQ (reference sequence). Between the trimmed V and J ends, which lost 3 bases and 5 bases, there was a span of 7 bases. CDR3 coding DNA: TGTGCCAGCAGCTTCGAGGCGACCGGGGAGCTGTTTTTT. Translation gives CASSFEATGELFF.

The J gene is TRBJ1-2, the V gene TRBV6-2 or TRBV6-3; no firm D call. The CDR3 spans 12 residues. Looked up from germline, CDR1 is MNHEY and CDR2 is SVGEGT. The V end lost 7 bases, the J end lost 4 bases, and 10 bases lay between the germline ends. CDR3 residues: CASNSDGYGYTF. The CDR3 bases are TGTGCCAGCAACTCCGACGGCTATGGCTACACCTTC.

In this sample, this clonotype turned up a few times. The V gene is TRBV19, the J gene TRBJ2-7; a weak D match, TRBD1 (6 bases). Trimming removed 5 bases from V and 3 bases from J, with 11 bases in between. This CDR3 is 13 amino acids long. In germline, CDR1 is LNHDA, CDR2 SQIVND (reference sequence). CDR3 amino acids: CASSPGHLYEQYV. CDR3 sequence (DNA): TGTGCCAGTAGTCCGGGACACCTCTACGAGCAGTACGTC.

This chain connects TRBV5-1 to TRBJ2-5; D is possibly TRBD1 (5 bases). This CDR3 has 16 residues. The ends were cut back, 3 bases at V and 1 base at J, with 16 bases in the middle. Germline CDR1 is SGHRS and CDR2 is YFSETQ. The CDR3 DNA is TGCGCCAGCAGCTCCCTAAGACAGCCTTCCCAAGAGACCCAGTACTTC. Protein: CASSSLRQPSQETQYF.

CDR3 in amino acids: CASSSGLFYEQYF. CDR3 DNA sequence: TGTGCCAGCAGTTCCGGACTCTTCTACGAGCAGTACTTC. This chain connects TRBV6-6 to TRBJ2-7; a possible D gene is TRBD2 (5 bases). V lost 4 bases and J lost 3, with 10 bases in between. Germline loops: CDR1 MNHNY, CDR2 SVGAGI (reference sequence). The CDR3 totals 13 residues.

J is TRBJ2-7 and V is TRBV5-6; D remains unclear. The germline V and J ends were trimmed by 3 bases and 0 bases, with 7 bases remaining between them. Per the germline V gene, CDR1 is SGHDT and CDR2 is YYEEEE. CDR3 size: 13 residues. The CDR3 loop reads CASSSPLSYEQYV. The CDR3 DNA follows: TGTGCCAGCAGCTCCCCCCTCTCCTACGAGCAGTACGTC.

This clonotype has a handful of counts. The chain couples TRBV18 to TRBJ2-7, with D possibly matching TRBD2 (7 bases). Trimming left V 6 bases short and J 2 bases short, with 14 bases between. The CDR3 has 14 residues. The germline V gene has CDR1 KGHSH and CDR2 LQKENI. The CDR3: CASSPAGAAYEQYV. The CDR3, as DNA: TGTGCCAGCTCCCCCGCGGGGGCAGCCTACGAGCAGTACGTC.

This chain joins TRBV2 and TRBJ2-3, with 7 bases lining up with TRBD1. V dropped 5 bases and J dropped 0; count of bases not matched to a gene: 2. Per the germline V gene, CDR1 is SNHLY and CDR2 is FYNNEI. The CDR3 contains 14 residues. DNA for the CDR3: TGTGCCAGCAGTCGGGACAGAAGCACAGATACGCAGTATTTT. Translation gives CASSRDRSTDTQYF.

This clonotype has a handful of counts. V is TRBV6-2 or TRBV6-3 and J is TRBJ2-1, with 8 bases lining up with TRBD1. The CDR3 is 16 amino acids. Germline V gene lookup returns CDR1 MNHEY and CDR2 SVGEGT. Germline trimming cut 0 bases from V and 2 bases from J; bases unmatched to any gene: 3. Written as DNA, the CDR3 is TGTGCCAGCAGTTACTCTTGGGACAGGCCCTACAATGAGCAGTTCTTC. It is translated as CASSYSWDRPYNEQFF.

The rearrangement joins TRBV12-3 or TRBV12-4 to TRBJ2-5; D not resolved. There are 14 residues in the CDR3. Trimming cost V 3 bases and J 5 bases, with 13 bases left between them. The CDR3 coding sequence is TGTGCCAGCAGTTTGATGTCCGGGTTTGAGACCCAGTACTTC. Translating gives CASSLMSGFETQYF.

In this sample, this clonotype turned up a few times. This sequence joins TRBV25-1 and TRBJ2-5; D remains ambiguous. Trimming left V 2 bases short and J 5 bases short, with 12 bases between. CDR3 size: 14 residues. Germline CDR1 MGHDK, CDR2 SYGVNS. The CDR3 DNA reads as TGTGCCAGCAGTGAACTACGGCCGCCGGAGACCCAGTACTTC. It encodes CASSELRPPETQYF.

This clonotype has more than one count but fewer than ten. The chain couples TRBV4-2 to TRBJ2-3; 9 bases align to TRBD1. The ends lost 6 bases at V and 5 bases at J; junction bases unmatched: 6. The CDR3 is 14 residues long. CDR1 LGHNA and CDR2 YNFKEQ come from the germline V gene. The CDR3 is CASRRTGAGDTQYF. CDR3 nucleotides: TGTGCCAGCAGACGGACAGGGGCGGGAGATACGCAGTATTTT.

The gene calls are TRBV6-2 or TRBV6-3 and TRBJ2-2; D call uncertain. Germline CDR1 MNHEY, CDR2 SVGEGT. CDR3 length: 11 amino acids. In DNA, the CDR3 is TGTGGATCAGGGAACACCGGGGAGCTGTTTTTT. Protein: CGSGNTGELFF.

This clonotype was seen a few times. The chain links TRBV12-3 or TRBV12-4 to TRBJ2-6; D is perhaps TRBD1 (6 bases). V lost 4 bases and J 2 bases, leaving 12 bases between the germline ends. The CDR3 has 16 residues. This CDR3 reads CASSWTQGAGANVLTF. In DNA, the CDR3 is TGTGCCAGCAGTTGGACACAGGGTGCTGGGGCCAACGTCCTGACTTTC.

This clonotype was counted a few times. The chain carries TRBV6-2 or TRBV6-3 and TRBJ2-7; weak D call: TRBD2 (6 bases). The CDR3 extends over 14 amino acids. Trimming took 0 bases from V and 7 from J, leaving 13 bases between them. Germline CDR1 and CDR2: MNHEY and SVGEGT. CDR3 sequence reads: CASSYSLGTDEQYF. CDR3 bases: TGTGCCAGCAGTTACTCGCTTGGGACTGATGAGCAGTACTTC.

CDR3 sequence (DNA): TGTGCCAGCAGTCAAGACAGGGGCCCAGATACGCAGTATTTT. This codes for CASSQDRGPDTQYF. The chain couples TRBV12-3 or TRBV12-4 to TRBJ2-3; 8 bases are shared with TRBD1. The CDR3 is 14 amino acids. The trim removed 5 bases at V and 4 bases at J, leaving 5 bases unmatched.

In its sample, this clonotype was seen a few times. The J gene is TRBJ2-1, the V gene TRBV20-1; 7 bases fit TRBD2. The CDR3 has 15 residues. V was clipped by 4 bases and J by 4 bases; unmatched bases: 10. Germline CDR1 reads DFQATT; CDR2 reads SNEGSKA (reference sequence). The CDR3 nucleotides are TGCAGTGCTAAATCTAGCCTAGCGGATTACAATGAGCAGTTCTTC. Protein sequence: CSAKSSLADYNEQFF.

This clonotype was observed a few times. The chain has TRBV12-3 or TRBV12-4 and TRBJ2-7, with D maybe TRBD2 (5 bases). Trimming pared 3 bases from V and 7 bases from J, leaving 13 bases between. This CDR3 contains 13 residues. The CDR3 bases are TGTGCCAGCAGTTTTGGCCTTCGGAGGGAGCAGTACGTC. It is translated as CASSFGLRREQYV.

The sample holds a few counts of this clonotype. The genes are TRBV7-9 and TRBJ1-5; D gene ambiguous. There are 14 residues in the CDR3. Trimming took off 4 bases at V and 0 bases at J, with 7 bases between the two ends. The germline V gene encodes CDR1 SEHNR and CDR2 FQNEAQ (reference sequence). CDR3 sequence (DNA): TGTGCCAGCAGCTCCGGGTTTAGCAATCAGCCCCAGCATTTT. Translating it yields CASSSGFSNQPQHF. Full variable domain (outside the CDR3, taken from reference TRBV7-9 and TRBJ1-5): DTGVSQNPRHKITKRGQNVTFRCDPISEHNRLYWYRQTLGQGPEFLTYFQNEAQLEKSRLLSDRFSAERPKGSFSTLEIQRTEQGDSAMYLCASSSGFSNQPQHFGDGTRLSIL.

This clonotype appeared a few times. The chain employs TRBV6-2 or TRBV6-3 and TRBJ2-7; D might be TRBD1 (6 bases). The CDR3 is 12 amino acids. The germline gives CDR1 MNHEY, CDR2 SVGEGT. Trimming cost V 3 bases and J 5 bases, with 8 bases left between them. The CDR3: CASSYSGDEQYV. The CDR3 DNA follows: TGTGCCAGCAGTTATTCAGGGGACGAGCAGTACGTC.

This clonotype was seen more than once but under ten times. The chain couples TRBV10-3 to TRBJ2-3; 10 bases match TRBD2. Germline trimming cut 7 bases from V and 4 bases from J; bases unmatched to any gene: 5. CDR3 size: 14 residues. CDR1 is ENHRY and CDR2 is SYGVKD in the germline V gene. CDR3 in amino acids: CAITSGSRADTQYF. Here the CDR3 DNA reads TGTGCCATCACTAGCGGGAGTAGGGCAGATACGCAGTATTTT.

The V and J genes are TRBV11-2 and TRBJ2-3; TRBD1 matches 8 bases. The V gene's germline CDR1 is SGHAT and CDR2 FQNNGV. The V gene end was trimmed by 4 bases and the J gene end by 5 bases; junction bases not matched to a gene: 5. The CDR3 covers 14 residues. The CDR3 here is CASSSGQGVDTQYF. In DNA, the CDR3 is TGTGCCAGCAGCTCCGGACAGGGTGTAGATACGCAGTATTTT.

The V call is TRBV5-1, the J call TRBJ2-3; 8 nucleotides line up with TRBD1. With V trimmed by 5 bases and J by 5 bases, 7 bases remained unmatched. Germline CDR1 and CDR2: SGHRS and YFSETQ. This CDR3 is built from 14 residues. The CDR3 loop is CASSLTGVGDTQYF. CDR3 bases: TGCGCCAGCAGTCTGACAGGGGTAGGAGATACGCAGTATTTT.

This clonotype was counted a few times. The chain employs TRBV12-3 or TRBV12-4 and TRBJ2-7, with 9 bases matching TRBD2. Germline trimming cut 6 bases from V and 2 bases from J; bases unmatched to any gene: 2. This CDR3 has 13 residues. The CDR3 coding sequence is TGTGCCAGCAGGAGGACTAGCGCCTACGAGCAGTACTTC. It codes for CASRRTSAYEQYF.

This chain joins TRBV19 and TRBJ1-4; D is unresolved. The CDR3 covers 15 residues. Trimming took 8 bases from V and 3 from J, leaving 16 bases between them. The germline CDR1 and CDR2 sequences are LNHDA and SQIVND (reference sequence). For the CDR3, the DNA is TGTGCCAGTTCCTTCTACGGATCTTCTAATGAAAAACTGTTTTTT. Amino acids: CASSFYGSSNEKLFF.

The chain employs TRBV6-7 and TRBJ2-1; possibly TRBD2 for D (5 bases). TRBV6-7 is known as an ORF, though its function is uncertain. V was clipped by 6 bases and J by 9 bases, with 21 bases between them. The CDR3 covers 15 residues. The CDR3 DNA follows: TGTGCCAGCAGCCTGTTATGTGGAGGAGGTAGTGAGCAGTTCTTC. It translates to CASSLLCGGGSEQFF.

The chain uses TRBV29-1 and TRBJ1-1; 11 nucleotides line up with TRBD1. Germline V gene lookup returns CDR1 SQVTM and CDR2 ANQGSEA. The CDR3 has 13 residues. Trimming removed 7 bases from V and 6 bases from J; junction bases left unmatched: 7. CDR3 bases: TGCAGCGCCGGGACAGGGGGTCGGGCTGAAGCTTTCTTT. Translated, it gives CSAGTGGRAEAFF.

In its sample, this clonotype was seen a few times. The chain is built from TRBV20-1 and TRBJ2-1; possibly TRBD1 for D (6 bases). CDR1 is DFQATT, CDR2 SNEGSKA, per germline (reference sequence). CDR3 size: 11 residues. V dropped 3 bases and J dropped 10 bases, with 10 bases sitting between them. As DNA, the CDR3 is TGCAGTGCTAGGACAGGCCCCGAGCAGTTCTTC. Amino acid sequence: CSARTGPEQFF.

The rearrangement joins TRBV18 to TRBJ2-3; perhaps TRBD2 as D (5 bases). This CDR3 is 16 amino acids long. Germline assignment: CDR1 KGHSH and CDR2 LQKENI. The V end lost 3 bases, the J end lost 0 bases, and 13 bases lay between the germline ends. DNA of the CDR3: TGTGCCAGCTCACCCGGACTTTTCTCTAGCACAGATACGCAGTATTTT. Its translation is CASSPGLFSSTDTQYF.

This chain uses TRBV5-5 with TRBJ2-7; 10 bases match TRBD2. This CDR3 region has 13 residues. Trimming removed 6 bases from V and 5 bases from J; junction bases left unmatched: 5. Germline loops: CDR1 SGHKS, CDR2 YYEKEE (reference sequence). CDR3 nucleotide sequence: TGTGCCAGCATCCTAGCGGGAGTGAACGAGCAGTACTTC. Encoded protein: CASILAGVNEQYF.